This passage covers 27 T cell receptor beta chains from one sample sequenced in a study of T cells in Graves' hyperthyroidism and ophthalmopathy. Amplified TCR beta CDR3 regions derived from RNA transcripts. HTBI primers were used for first-round RT-PCR of the TCR CDR3. One entry per CDR3 protein results from TCRdb running MiXCR on the multiplex PCR reads. There are more than 500,000 distinct CDR3 sequences in the sample; around 46% occur only once, and around 19% lies in the top ten. Sequenced input: peripheral blood or thyroid tissue (not recorded which). These receptors were collected from an adult woman with Graves' disease, either hyperthyroidism or ophthalmopathy (not recorded which).

The genes are TRBV12-3 or TRBV12-4 and TRBJ2-5, with 7 bases matching TRBD1. V shed 5 bases, J shed 2 bases, and the junction held 5 bases outside the gene matches. The CDR3 length is 14 residues. The CDR3 DNA reads TGTGCCAGCAGTACCCGGGACAGACAAGAGACCCAGTACTTC. It encodes CASSTRDRQETQYF.

This rearrangement joins TRBV6-6 to TRBJ1-1, with 8 bases that match TRBD1. This CDR3 spans 12 amino acids. With 7 bases clipped from V and 8 bases from J, the junction kept 6 bases outside the gene matches. Germline-derived CDR1 and CDR2 are MNHNY and SVGAGI (reference sequence). CDR3 sequence reads: CASNGQGSEAFF. The DNA for the CDR3 is TGTGCCAGCAACGGACAGGGATCCGAAGCTTTCTTT.

The chain joins TRBV2 to TRBJ2-7, with D perhaps matching TRBD2 (5 bases). The CDR3 runs to 13 residues. Trimming shortened V by 4 bases and J by 5 bases, and 12 bases separated the two germline ends. The germline CDR1 and CDR2 sequences are SNHLY and FYNNEI. The CDR3 is CASSVGLEHEQYF. The CDR3 DNA reads as TGTGCCAGCAGTGTAGGACTGGAGCACGAGCAGTACTTC.

J is TRBJ2-5 and V is TRBV29-1; possibly TRBD1 for D (6 bases). The V end lost 4 bases, the J end lost 4 bases, and 10 bases lay between the germline ends. Germline CDR1 reads SQVTM; CDR2 reads ANQGSEA. This CDR3 comprises 12 residues. The CDR3 spells CSVVTGIETQYF. The CDR3 nucleotides read TGCAGCGTTGTAACAGGGATAGAGACCCAGTACTTC.

This clonotype was counted ten times or more. This chain's CDR3 is CASSFHRVEGYTF. The DNA of the CDR3 is TGTGCCAGCAGCTTCCACAGGGTTGAAGGCTACACCTTC. V gene TRBV5-6 combines with J gene TRBJ1-2, with D perhaps matching TRBD1 (6 bases). The CDR3 has 13 residues. CDR1 is SGHDT and CDR2 is YYEEEE in the germline V gene. V was shortened by 2 bases and J by 8 bases, with 13 bases between the two germline ends.

This clonotype was recorded at least ten times. V gene TRBV5-1 combines with J gene TRBJ1-2; D gene uncertain. CDR1 SGHRS and CDR2 YFSETQ come from the germline V gene. Trimming stripped 0 bases from V and 6 bases from J, with 18 bases between. This CDR3 comprises 16 residues. CDR3 in amino acids: CASSLVEPSREDGYTF. CDR3 nucleotide sequence: TGCGCCAGCAGCTTGGTTGAACCGTCCCGTGAGGATGGCTACACCTTC.

In this sample, this clonotype turned up many times. The V and J genes are TRBV7-9 and TRBJ2-5; TRBD2 matches 9 bases. V dropped 4 bases and J dropped 2; count of bases not matched to a gene: 14. CDR1 is SEHNR and CDR2 is FQNEAQ in the germline V gene (reference sequence). The CDR3 consists of 18 residues. As DNA, the CDR3 is TGTGCCAGCAGCTCAGTCTCACGACTAGCGGAACTACAAGAGACCCAGTACTTC. Its protein product is CASSSVSRLAELQETQYF. Complete variable domain (other parts from reference TRBV7-9 and TRBJ2-5): DTGVSQNPRHKITKRGQNVTFRCDPISEHNRLYWYRQTLGQGPEFLTYFQNEAQLEKSRLLSDRFSAERPKGSFSTLEIQRTEQGDSAMYLCASSSVSRLAELQETQYFGPGTRLLVL.

This clonotype occurred many times. The chain recombines TRBV10-3 with TRBJ2-2; D uncertain. This CDR3 is built from 12 residues. Trimming left V 10 bases short and J 9 bases short, with 15 bases between. Germline CDR1 ENHRY, CDR2 SYGVKD. CDR3 in amino acids: CATTPGARELFF. CDR3 nucleotide sequence: TGTGCCACTACCCCCGGAGCTCGGGAGCTGTTTTTT.

The chain carries TRBV7-2 and TRBJ1-6; weak D call: TRBD1 (6 bases). Germline CDR1 reads SGHTA; CDR2 reads FQGNSA. V was trimmed by 3 bases and J by 6 bases, leaving 9 bases between them. The CDR3 is made up of 14 amino acids. CDR3 amino acids: CASSLRGSNSPLHF. The DNA of the CDR3 is TGTGCCAGCAGCTTGAGGGGGTCTAATTCACCCCTCCACTTT.

The J gene is TRBJ1-2, the V gene TRBV20-1, with a weak D call TRBD1 (5 bases). Per the germline V gene, CDR1 is DFQATT and CDR2 is SNEGSKA (reference sequence). The CDR3 has 14 residues. Deletions cut 6 bases from V and 4 bases from J, with 18 bases between. The CDR3 sequence is CSAWGTRLSYGYTF. The CDR3 nucleotides are TGCAGTGCGTGGGGGACCAGGCTTAGCTATGGCTACACCTTC.

V gene TRBV29-1 combines with J gene TRBJ1-1, with TRBD1 identical over 10 bases. The CDR3 totals 13 residues. Germline loops: CDR1 SQVTM, CDR2 ANQGSEA. V shed 7 bases and J 3 bases; nucleotides not matched to a gene: 5. This chain's CDR3 is CSGTGTGDTEAFF. CDR3 nucleotides: TGCAGCGGGACCGGGACAGGGGACACTGAAGCTTTCTTT.

A word on this clonotype: It may be a read error: a sequence one base away is much more abundant. This rearrangement joins TRBV12-3 or TRBV12-4 to TRBJ2-2, with D perhaps matching TRBD2 (5 bases). The CDR3 is 15 amino acids. The CDR3, as DNA: TGTGCCAGCAGCGACTCGACTGGAGACGCCGGGGAGCCGTTTTTT. As protein: CASSDSTGDAGEPFF.

This clonotype was counted ten times or more. This chain joins TRBV12-3 or TRBV12-4 and TRBJ1-2; TRBD1 agrees at 7 bases. Germline trimming cut 1 base from V and 7 bases from J; bases unmatched to any gene: 6. CDR3 size: 14 residues. This CDR3 is CASSLGTGEIGYTF. The DNA for the CDR3 is TGTGCCAGCAGTTTAGGGACAGGCGAGATTGGCTACACCTTC.

This clonotype was counted ten times or more. This chain connects TRBV12-3 or TRBV12-4 to TRBJ1-6; TRBD1 matches 8 bases. The CDR3 spans 16 residues. Trimming took 5 bases from V and 9 from J; bases not matched to a gene: 12. As DNA, the CDR3 is TGTGCCAGCAGTCTGGACAGGGACATCGGGGGTTCACCCCTCCACTTT. Protein: CASSLDRDIGGSPLHF.

There are a few counts of this clonotype. The V call is TRBV6-2 or TRBV6-3, the J call TRBJ1-3, with D hard to call. The CDR3 length is 13 residues. Trimming left V 10 bases short and J 0 bases short, with 10 bases between. Germline V gene lookup returns CDR1 MNHEY and CDR2 SVGEGT. CDR3 bases: TGTGCCACCCGCGGGAGCTCTGGAAACACCATATATTTT. Protein sequence: CATRGSSGNTIYF.

The J gene is TRBJ1-2, the V gene TRBV7-8, with D uncertain. Germline lookup yields CDR1 SGHVS and CDR2 FQNEAQ. V was shortened by 0 bases and J by 2 bases, with 7 bases between the two germline ends. This CDR3 is built from 14 residues. The CDR3 here is CASSLARLNYGYTF. The CDR3 DNA is TGTGCCAGCAGCTTAGCGCGACTCAACTATGGCTACACCTTC.

This clonotype appeared many times. The chain recombines TRBV7-2 with TRBJ1-6; D unclear. The length of the CDR3 is 14 residues. Germline CDR1 and CDR2: SGHTA and FQGNSA. Trimming took 4 bases from V and 10 from J, leaving 14 bases between them. In nucleotides, the CDR3 is TGTGCCAGCAGCTCTCGGGTCTCAGGCTCACCCCTCCACTTT. This sequence encodes CASSSRVSGSPLHF.

This clonotype was counted ten times or more. The rearrangement uses TRBV5-1 and TRBJ2-7; D unclear. Germline-derived CDR1 and CDR2 are SGHRS and YFSETQ. Trimming shortened V by 2 bases and J by 6 bases, and 12 bases separated the two germline ends. This CDR3 has 13 amino acids. In DNA form, the CDR3 reads TGCGCCAGCAGCTTACAAGCTTACACCGAGCAGTACTTC. It encodes CASSLQAYTEQYF. Together with reference TRBV5-1 and TRBJ2-7, the CDR3 gives the full variable domain: KAGVTQTPRYLIKTRGQQVTLSCSPISGHRSVSWYQQTPGQGLQFLFEYFSETQRNKGNFPGRFSGRQFSNSRSEMNVSTLELGDSALYLCASSLQAYTEQYFGPGTRLTVT.

Concerning this clonotype: Possible read error: a much larger clone is one base away. This chain links TRBV6-2 or TRBV6-3 with TRBJ2-5; 7 nucleotides match TRBD1. The length of the CDR3 is 13 residues. From germline, CDR1 is MNHEY and CDR2 SVGEGT. CDR3 nucleotide sequence: TGTGCCAGCAAAACCGACAGGGAAGAGACCAAGTACTTC. Residues: CASKTDREETKYF.

The chain links TRBV25-1 to TRBJ1-4; 10 nucleotides match TRBD1. The CDR3 runs to 14 residues. CDR1 MGHDK and CDR2 SYGVNS come from the germline V gene. The V gene end was trimmed by 6 bases and the J gene end by 3 bases; junction bases not matched to a gene: 1. Here the CDR3 DNA reads TGTGCCAGCAGGGGGACAGGGGCTAATGAAAAACTGTTTTTT. Translated: CASRGTGANEKLFF.

This clonotype showed up just a few times. V gene TRBV4-2 combines with J gene TRBJ2-7; the D gene is possibly TRBD1 (5 bases). The CDR3 has 14 amino acids. The germline V gene has CDR1 LGHNA and CDR2 YNFKEQ. V dropped 0 bases and J dropped 8 bases, with 14 bases sitting between them. The CDR3 sequence is CASSQDVVRAQQYF. In DNA, the CDR3 is TGTGCCAGCAGCCAAGATGTAGTCAGGGCACAGCAGTACTTC.

This clonotype was seen at least ten times. The J gene is TRBJ1-5, the V gene TRBV6-4; D is possibly TRBD1 (5 bases). Germline lookup yields CDR1 MRHNA and CDR2 SNTAGT. The CDR3 totals 13 residues. CDR3 sequence reads: CATAVTLGQPQHF. The CDR3 bases are TGTGCGACAGCGGTAACCTTGGGTCAGCCCCAGCATTTT.

This clonotype was observed at least ten times. The gene calls are TRBV15 and TRBJ1-1; D gene uncertain. The length of the CDR3 is 12 residues. CDR1 is LNHNV, CDR2 YYDKDF, per germline (reference sequence). V dropped 0 bases and J dropped 9 bases, with 8 bases sitting between them. The CDR3 reads CATSRDSLKAFF. CDR3 nucleotides: TGTGCCACCAGCAGAGATAGTCTTAAAGCTTTCTTT.

This rearrangement joins TRBV18 to TRBJ1-1; D is uncertain. Germline V gives CDR1 KGHSH, CDR2 LQKENI. The CDR3 totals 17 residues. The V end lost 4 bases, the J end lost 0 bases, and 18 bases lay between the germline ends. The CDR3 here is CASSRLGFGLMNTEAFF. The CDR3 bases are TGTGCCAGCTCACGGCTCGGGTTTGGATTAATGAACACTGAAGCTTTCTTT.

Note on this clonotype: Mismatch with germline at one junction end may stem from a read error. The gene calls are TRBV6-2 or TRBV6-3 and TRBJ2-7, with 13 bases lining up with TRBD2. Germline CDR1 MNHEY, CDR2 SVGEGT. CDR3 length equals 16 residues. CDR3 region: CASKRRTSGSWYGQYF. Here the CDR3 DNA reads TGTGCCAGCAAACGACGGACTAGCGGGAGTTGGTACGGGCAGTACTTC.

J is TRBJ2-3 and V is TRBV7-9, with D possibly TRBD2 on 6 matching bases. The germline CDR1 and CDR2 sequences are SEHNR and FQNEAQ (reference sequence). The V gene lost 6 bases and the J gene lost 0 bases, with 13 bases spanning the gap. The CDR3 totals 15 residues. The CDR3 coding sequence is TGTGCCAGCAGTGGTACCGGGACTAGCACAGATACGCAGTATTTT. Its translation: CASSGTGTSTDTQYF.

This clonotype turned up a few times. Here the CDR3 omits its conserved ending phenylalanine or tryptophan, so a read error is the likely source. This chain connects TRBV12-3 or TRBV12-4 to TRBJ1-2, with 8 bases aligning to TRBD1. V gave up 3 bases and J gave up 7 bases; unmatched junction bases: 4. This CDR3 region has 13 residues. In nucleotides, the CDR3 is TGTGCCAGCAGTTTCCCAGGGGGCAGTGGCTACACCTCC. Translation: CASSFPGGSGYTS.